This record looks at one T cell receptor (beta chain) sequence and its context. These data originate in a study of control samples from healthy donors and cancer patients. CDR3 length equals 16 residues. Trimming at V came to 0 bases and at J to 4 bases, leaving 6 bases not matched to a gene. The germline CDR1 and CDR2 sequences are MNHEY and SVGEGT. Profiling relied on immunoSEQ multiplex PCR, and the TCRdb table lists in-frame clones only, not all of them. The sample's table shows about 200,000 clones. The sequence derives from a woman between 25 and 40 years old in good health. The gene calls are TRBV6-2 or TRBV6-3 and TRBJ1-2; 9 nucleotides line up with TRBD1. Sequencing was carried out using blood. CDR3 in amino acids: CASSYSNRGRPYGYTF. The CDR3 region has the DNA TGTGCCAGCAGTTACTCGAACAGGGGGCGTCCCTATGGCTACACCTTC.